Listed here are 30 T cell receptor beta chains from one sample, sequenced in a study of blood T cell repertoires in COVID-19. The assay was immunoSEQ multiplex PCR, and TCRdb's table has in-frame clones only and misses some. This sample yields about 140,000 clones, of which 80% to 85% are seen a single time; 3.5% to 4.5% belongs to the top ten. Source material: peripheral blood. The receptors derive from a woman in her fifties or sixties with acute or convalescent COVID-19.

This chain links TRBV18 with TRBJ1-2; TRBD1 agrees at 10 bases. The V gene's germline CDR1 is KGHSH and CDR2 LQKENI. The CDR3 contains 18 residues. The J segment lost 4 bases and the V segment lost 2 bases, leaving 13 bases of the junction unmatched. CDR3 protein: CASSPTTGGKTFSYGYTF. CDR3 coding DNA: TGTGCCAGCTCACCAACGACAGGGGGCAAGACCTTCTCCTATGGCTACACCTTC.

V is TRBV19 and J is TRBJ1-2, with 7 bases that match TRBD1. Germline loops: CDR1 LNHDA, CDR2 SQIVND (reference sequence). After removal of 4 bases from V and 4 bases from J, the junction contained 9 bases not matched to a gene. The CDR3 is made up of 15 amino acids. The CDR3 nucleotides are TGTGCCAGTAGTACCCGGACAGGCGGATTCTATGGCTACACCTTC. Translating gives CASSTRTGGFYGYTF.

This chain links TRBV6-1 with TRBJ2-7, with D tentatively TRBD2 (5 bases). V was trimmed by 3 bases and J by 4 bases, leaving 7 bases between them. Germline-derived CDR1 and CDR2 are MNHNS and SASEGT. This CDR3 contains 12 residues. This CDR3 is CASSDGVYEQYF. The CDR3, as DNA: TGTGCCAGCAGTGACGGGGTTTACGAGCAGTACTTC.

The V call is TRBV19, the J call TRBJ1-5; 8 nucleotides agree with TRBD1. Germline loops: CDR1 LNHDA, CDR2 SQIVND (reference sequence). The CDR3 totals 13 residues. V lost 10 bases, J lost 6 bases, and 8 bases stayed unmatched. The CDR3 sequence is CATADRGTQPQHF. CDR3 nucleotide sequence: TGTGCCACCGCCGACAGGGGAACTCAGCCCCAGCATTTT. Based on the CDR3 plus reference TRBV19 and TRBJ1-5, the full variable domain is DGGITQSPKYLFRKEGQNVTLSCEQNLNHDAMYWYRQDPGQGLRLIYYSQIVNDFQKGDIAEGYSVSREKKESFPLTVTSAQKNPTAFYLCATADRGTQPQHFGDGTRLSIL.

CDR3 sequence reads: CASSFNARETQYF. The DNA for the CDR3 is TGCGCCAGCAGCTTTAACGCTAGAGAGACCCAGTACTTC. The chain uses TRBV5-1 and TRBJ2-5, with D hard to call. Trimming took 2 bases from V and 4 from J, leaving 9 bases between them. The CDR3 loop spans 13 amino acids. Germline-derived CDR1 and CDR2 are SGHRS and YFSETQ. The full variable domain, in which reference TRBV5-1 and TRBJ2-5 provide the parts outside the CDR3, is KAGVTQTPRYLIKTRGQQVTLSCSPISGHRSVSWYQQTPGQGLQFLFEYFSETQRNKGNFPGRFSGRQFSNSRSEMNVSTLELGDSALYLCASSFNARETQYFGPGTRLLVL.

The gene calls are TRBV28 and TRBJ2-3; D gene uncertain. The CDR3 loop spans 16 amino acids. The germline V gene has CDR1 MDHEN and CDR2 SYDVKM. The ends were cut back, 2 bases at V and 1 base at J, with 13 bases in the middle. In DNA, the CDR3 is TGTGCCAGCAGTTTACTGAGCGTCGGCGGCACAGATACGCAGTATTTT. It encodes CASSLLSVGGTDTQYF.

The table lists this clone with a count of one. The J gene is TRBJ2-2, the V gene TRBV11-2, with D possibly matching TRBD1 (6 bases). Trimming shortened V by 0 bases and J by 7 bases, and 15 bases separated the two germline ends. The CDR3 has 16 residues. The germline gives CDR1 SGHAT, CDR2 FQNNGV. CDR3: CASSLDGGGLSGELFF. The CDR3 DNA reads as TGTGCCAGCAGCTTAGATGGGGGCGGGTTAAGCGGGGAGCTGTTTTTT.

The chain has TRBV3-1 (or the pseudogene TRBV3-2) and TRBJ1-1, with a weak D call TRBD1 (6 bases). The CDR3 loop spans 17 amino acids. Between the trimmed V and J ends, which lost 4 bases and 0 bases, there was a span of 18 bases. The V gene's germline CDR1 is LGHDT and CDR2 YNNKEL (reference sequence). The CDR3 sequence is CASSPRMGGAMNTEAFF. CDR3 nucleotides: TGTGCCAGCAGCCCCCGGATGGGGGGGGCGATGAACACTGAAGCTTTCTTT.

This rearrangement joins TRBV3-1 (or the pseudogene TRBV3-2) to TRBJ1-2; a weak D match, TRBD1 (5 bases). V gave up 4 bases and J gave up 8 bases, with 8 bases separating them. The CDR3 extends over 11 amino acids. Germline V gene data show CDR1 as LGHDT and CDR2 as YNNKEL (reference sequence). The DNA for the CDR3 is TGTGCCAGCAGCCGGGGCCCCGGCTACACCTTC. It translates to CASSRGPGYTF.

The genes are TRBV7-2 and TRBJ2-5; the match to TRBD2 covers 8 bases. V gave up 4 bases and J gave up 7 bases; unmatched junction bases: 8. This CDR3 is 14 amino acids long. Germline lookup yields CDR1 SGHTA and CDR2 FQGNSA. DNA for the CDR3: TGTGCCAGCAGCTCCCTAGCGGGTCTGGTGACCCAGTACTTC. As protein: CASSSLAGLVTQYF. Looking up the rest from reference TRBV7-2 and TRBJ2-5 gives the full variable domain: GAGVSQSPSNKVTEKGKDVELRCDPISGHTALYWYRQSLGQGLEFLIYFQGNSAPDKSGLPSDRFSAERTGGSVSTLTIQRTQQEDSAVYLCASSSLAGLVTQYFGPGTRLLVL.

CDR3 sequence reads: CASSMRAGGFMNEQFF. The CDR3 DNA follows: TGTGCCAGTAGTATGAGAGCGGGAGGGTTTATGAATGAGCAGTTCTTC. V usage is TRBV19 and J usage is TRBJ2-1; 10 nucleotides match TRBD2. Germline CDR1 LNHDA, CDR2 SQIVND (reference sequence). V trimming: 3 bases; J trimming: 7 bases; junction bases outside the gene matches: 9. The CDR3 totals 16 residues. The full variable domain, rest sourced from reference TRBV19 and TRBJ2-1, is DGGITQSPKYLFRKEGQNVTLSCEQNLNHDAMYWYRQDPGQGLRLIYYSQIVNDFQKGDIAEGYSVSREKKESFPLTVTSAQKNPTAFYLCASSMRAGGFMNEQFFGPGTRLTVL.

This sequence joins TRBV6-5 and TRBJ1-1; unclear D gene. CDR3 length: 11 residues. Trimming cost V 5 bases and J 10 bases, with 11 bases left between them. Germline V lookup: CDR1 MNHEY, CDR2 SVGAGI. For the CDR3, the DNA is TGTGCCAGCAGTACTCAGAGCGGAGCTTTCTTT. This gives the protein CASSTQSGAFF.

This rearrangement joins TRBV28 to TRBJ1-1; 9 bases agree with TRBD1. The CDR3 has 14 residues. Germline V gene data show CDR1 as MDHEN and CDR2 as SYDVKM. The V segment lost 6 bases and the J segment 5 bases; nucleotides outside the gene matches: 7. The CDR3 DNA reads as TGTGCCAGCAGGGGGACAGGGATTGTTACTGAAGCTTTCTTT. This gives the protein CASRGTGIVTEAFF.

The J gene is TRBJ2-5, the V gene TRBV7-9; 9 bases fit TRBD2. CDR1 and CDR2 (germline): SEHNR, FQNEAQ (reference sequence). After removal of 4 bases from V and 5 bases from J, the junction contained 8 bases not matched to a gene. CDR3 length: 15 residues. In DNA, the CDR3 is TGTGCCAGCAGCTCGGCGGGAGGGCCGCGGGAGACCCAGTACTTC. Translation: CASSSAGGPRETQYF. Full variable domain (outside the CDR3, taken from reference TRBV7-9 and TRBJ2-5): DTGVSQNPRHKITKRGQNVTFRCDPISEHNRLYWYRQTLGQGPEFLTYFQNEAQLEKSRLLSDRFSAERPKGSFSTLEIQRTEQGDSAMYLCASSSAGGPRETQYFGPGTRLLVL.

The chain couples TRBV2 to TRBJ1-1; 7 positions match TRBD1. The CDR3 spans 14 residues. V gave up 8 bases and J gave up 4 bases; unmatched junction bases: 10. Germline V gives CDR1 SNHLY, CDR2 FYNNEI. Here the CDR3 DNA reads TGTGCCAGCGGGCGAACAGGGGCAGGCACTGAAGCTTTCTTT. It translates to CASGRTGAGTEAFF.

The CDR3 sequence: CASTPKFDTGELFF. CDR3 nucleotides: TGTGCCAGCACCCCAAAATTTGACACCGGGGAGCTGTTTTTT. The V and J genes are TRBV27 and TRBJ2-2; D ambiguous. Germline V lookup: CDR1 MNHEY, CDR2 SMNVEV (reference sequence). The length of the CDR3 is 14 residues. V lost 7 bases to trimming and J lost 3 bases, with 12 bases between them.

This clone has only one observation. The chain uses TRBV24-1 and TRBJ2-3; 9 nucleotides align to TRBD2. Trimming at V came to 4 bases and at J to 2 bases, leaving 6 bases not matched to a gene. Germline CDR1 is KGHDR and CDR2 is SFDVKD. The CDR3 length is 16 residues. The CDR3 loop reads CATSEASGKNTDTQYF. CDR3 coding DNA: TGTGCCACCAGTGAGGCTAGCGGGAAGAACACAGATACGCAGTATTTT.

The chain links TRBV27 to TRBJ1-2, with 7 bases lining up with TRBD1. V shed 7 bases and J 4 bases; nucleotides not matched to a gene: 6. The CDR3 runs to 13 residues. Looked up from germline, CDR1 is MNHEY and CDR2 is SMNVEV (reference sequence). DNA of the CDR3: TGTGCCAGCATCCCGGGACAGTTCTATGGCTACACCTTC. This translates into CASIPGQFYGYTF.

The CDR3 spells CASSLTGATNTGELFF. As DNA, the CDR3 is TGTGCCAGCTCGTTGACAGGCGCTACGAACACCGGGGAGCTGTTTTTT. The chain links TRBV18 to TRBJ2-2; possible D gene TRBD1, 6 bases. This CDR3 is 16 amino acids long. Germline V gene data show CDR1 as KGHSH and CDR2 as LQKENI. The V and J ends lost 6 bases and 0 bases respectively, with 14 bases between them.

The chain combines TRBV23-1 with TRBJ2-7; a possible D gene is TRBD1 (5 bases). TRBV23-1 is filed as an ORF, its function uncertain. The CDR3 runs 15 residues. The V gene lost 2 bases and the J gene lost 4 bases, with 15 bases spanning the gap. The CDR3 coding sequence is TGCGCCAGCAGTCAACCCACCTCGACAGAGTACGAGCAGTACTTC. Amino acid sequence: CASSQPTSTEYEQYF.

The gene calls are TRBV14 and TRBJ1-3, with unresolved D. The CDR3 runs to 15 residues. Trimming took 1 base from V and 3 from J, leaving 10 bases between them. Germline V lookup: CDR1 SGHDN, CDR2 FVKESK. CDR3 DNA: TGTGCCAGCAGCCAAGCACTGGGGAGTGGAAACACCATATATTTT. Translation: CASSQALGSGNTIYF.

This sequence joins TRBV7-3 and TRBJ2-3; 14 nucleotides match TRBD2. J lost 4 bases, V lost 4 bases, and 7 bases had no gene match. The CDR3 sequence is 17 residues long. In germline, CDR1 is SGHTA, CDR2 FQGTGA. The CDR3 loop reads CASSSGLAGVQADTQYF. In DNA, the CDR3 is TGTGCCAGCAGCTCGGGACTAGCGGGAGTTCAGGCAGATACGCAGTATTTT.

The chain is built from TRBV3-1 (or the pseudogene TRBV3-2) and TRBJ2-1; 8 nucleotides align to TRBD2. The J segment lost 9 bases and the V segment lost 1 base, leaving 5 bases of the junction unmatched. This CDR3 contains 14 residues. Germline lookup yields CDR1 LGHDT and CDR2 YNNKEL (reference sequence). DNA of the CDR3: TGTGCCAGCAGCCAAGCCTTTACTAGCGGTGAGCAGTTCTTC. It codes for CASSQAFTSGEQFF.

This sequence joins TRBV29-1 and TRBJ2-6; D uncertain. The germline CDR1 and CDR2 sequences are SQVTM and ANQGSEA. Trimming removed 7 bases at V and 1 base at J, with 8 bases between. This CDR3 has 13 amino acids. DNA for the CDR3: TGCAGCGCGAGAACTTCTGGGGCCAACGTCCTGACTTTC. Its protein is CSARTSGANVLTF.

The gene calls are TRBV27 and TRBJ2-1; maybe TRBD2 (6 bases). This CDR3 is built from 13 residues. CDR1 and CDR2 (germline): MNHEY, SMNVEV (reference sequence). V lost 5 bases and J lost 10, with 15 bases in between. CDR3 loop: CASSPRMEGEQFF. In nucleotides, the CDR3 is TGTGCCAGCAGTCCCAGAATGGAGGGGGAGCAGTTCTTC.

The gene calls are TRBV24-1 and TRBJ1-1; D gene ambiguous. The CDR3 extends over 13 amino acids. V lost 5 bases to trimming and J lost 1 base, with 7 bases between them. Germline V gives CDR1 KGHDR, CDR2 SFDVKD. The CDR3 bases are TGTGCCACCAGTGTCGGGAGGAACACTGAAGCTTTCTTT. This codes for CATSVGRNTEAFF.

The CDR3 loop is CASSLGSGTRNEKLFF. CDR3 sequence (DNA): TGTGCCAGCAGCTTAGGGTCCGGGACAAGGAATGAAAAACTGTTTTTT. This sequence joins TRBV7-9 and TRBJ1-4; a possible D gene is TRBD1 (6 bases). Trimming pared 1 base from V and 5 bases from J, leaving 14 bases between. CDR1 and CDR2 from the germline V gene are SEHNR and FQNEAQ (reference sequence). The CDR3 loop spans 16 amino acids.

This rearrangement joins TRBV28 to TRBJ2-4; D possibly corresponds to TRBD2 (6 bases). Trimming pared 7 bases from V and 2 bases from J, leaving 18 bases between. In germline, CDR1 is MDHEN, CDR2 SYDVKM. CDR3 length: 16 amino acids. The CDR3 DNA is TGTGCCAGCAACCCCTTGGAGGGCGGAACCAAAAACATTCAGTACTTC. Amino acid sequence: CASNPLEGGTKNIQYF.

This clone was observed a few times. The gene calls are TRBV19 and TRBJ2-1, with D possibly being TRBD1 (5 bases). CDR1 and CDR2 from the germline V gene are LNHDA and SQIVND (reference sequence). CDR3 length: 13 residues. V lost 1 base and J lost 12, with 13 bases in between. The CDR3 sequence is CASSIAGGHGQFF. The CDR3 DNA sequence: TGTGCCAGTAGTATAGCCGGCGGACACGGGCAGTTCTTC.

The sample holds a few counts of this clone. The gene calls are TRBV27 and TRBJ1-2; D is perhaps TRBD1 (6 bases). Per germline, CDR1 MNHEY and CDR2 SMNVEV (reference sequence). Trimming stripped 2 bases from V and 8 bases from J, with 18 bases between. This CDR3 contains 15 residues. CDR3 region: CASSLTLRQVSGYTF. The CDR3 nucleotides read TGTGCCAGCAGTTTAACCCTTCGACAGGTCTCGGGCTACACCTTC.